Presented here are 28 T cell receptor beta chains from one specimen sequenced in a study of T cells after yellow fever vaccination. TCRdb reprocessed the 5' RACE reads with MiXCR, giving one entry per CDR3 protein. Here the sample spans 600,000 to 750,000 distinct CDR3 sequences, over 9% being singletons. Source: PBMCs, taken on the day of the yellow fever booster vaccination. The receptors originated from a man aged 25 to 40 who received the YFV17D yellow fever vaccine.

This chain joins TRBV5-1 and TRBJ2-2; 13 bases are a match to TRBD2. The CDR3 has 17 residues. V gave up 4 bases and J gave up 1 base; unmatched junction bases: 4. Germline-derived CDR1 and CDR2 are SGHRS and YFSETQ. The CDR3 here is CASSAGTSGKNTGELFF. CDR3 sequence (DNA): TGCGCCAGCAGCGCGGGGACTAGCGGGAAGAACACCGGGGAGCTGTTTTTT.

This clonotype was recorded a few times. This chain uses TRBV6-1 with TRBJ2-1, with 8 bases aligning to TRBD2. The CDR3 runs 17 residues. Germline trimming cut 9 bases from V and 5 bases from J; bases unmatched to any gene: 18. Looked up from germline, CDR1 is MNHNS and CDR2 is SASEGT. The CDR3 loop reads CAREQNRTSITNNEQFF. Here the CDR3 DNA reads TGTGCCAGGGAACAGAACCGGACTAGCATAACAAACAATGAGCAGTTCTTC.

This clonotype has just a few counts. V is TRBV6-2 or TRBV6-3 and J is TRBJ2-6; TRBD2 matches at 7 bases. Looked up from germline, CDR1 is MNHEY and CDR2 is SVGEGT. This CDR3 spans 19 amino acids. With V trimmed by 5 bases and J by 0 bases, 13 bases remained unmatched. The CDR3 spells CASSPITAGALSGANVLTF. CDR3 in DNA: TGTGCCAGCAGTCCGATTACCGCGGGAGCTCTCTCTGGGGCCAACGTCCTGACTTTC.

The chain has TRBV9 and TRBJ1-2, with 9 bases fitting TRBD1. This CDR3 has 15 residues. Per the germline V gene, CDR1 is SGDLS and CDR2 is YYNGEE. Trimming cost V 0 bases and J 4 bases; bases outside gene matches: 4. Written as DNA, the CDR3 is TGTGCCAGCAGCGTAGGTGGACAGGGGATCTATGGCTACACCTTC. Translation: CASSVGGQGIYGYTF. Supplemented by reference TRBV9 and TRBJ1-2, the full variable domain reads DSGVTQTPKHLITATGQRVTLRCSPRSGDLSVYWYQQSLDQGLQFLIQYYNGEERAKGNILERFSAQQFPDLHSELNLSSLELGDSALYFCASSVGGQGIYGYTFGSGTRLTVV.

The chain uses TRBV7-9 and TRBJ2-5, with 7 bases lining up with TRBD2. V shed 6 bases and J 2 bases; nucleotides not matched to a gene: 6. Germline V gene data show CDR1 as SEHNR and CDR2 as FQNEAQ (reference sequence). The CDR3 runs to 14 residues. The DNA for the CDR3 is TGTGCCAGCAGACTCCCCGGGGGGCAAGAGACCCAGTACTTC. The encoded protein is CASRLPGGQETQYF. Variable domain in full (rest from reference TRBV7-9 and TRBJ2-5): DTGVSQNPRHKITKRGQNVTFRCDPISEHNRLYWYRQTLGQGPEFLTYFQNEAQLEKSRLLSDRFSAERPKGSFSTLEIQRTEQGDSAMYLCASRLPGGQETQYFGPGTRLLVL.

The chain recombines TRBV18 with TRBJ2-5, with D maybe TRBD2 (5 bases). Trimming removed 0 bases at V and 1 base at J, with 9 bases between. The germline V gene encodes CDR1 KGHSH and CDR2 LQKENI. The CDR3 is made up of 15 amino acids. CDR3 in DNA: TGTGCCAGCTCACCACCGGGAGCAGGCCAAGAGACCCAGTACTTC. It specifies CASSPPGAGQETQYF. The complete variable domain, with remaining parts taken from reference TRBV18 and TRBJ2-5, reads NAGVMQNPRHLVRRRGQEARLRCSPMKGHSHVYWYRQLPEEGLKFMVYLQKENIIDESGMPKERFSAEFPKEGPSILRIQQVVRGDSAAYFCASSPPGAGQETQYFGPGTRLLVL.

The chain combines TRBV20-1 with TRBJ2-3; D is uncertain. The CDR3 totals 10 residues. CDR1 and CDR2 from the germline V gene are DFQATT and SNEGSKA (reference sequence). With 5 bases removed from V and 5 bases from J, the gap between germline ends came to 5 bases. CDR3 amino acids: CSALVDTQYF. The CDR3 DNA is TGCAGTGCTCTGGTAGATACGCAGTATTTT.

This clonotype showed up just a few times. The chain recombines TRBV9 with TRBJ2-5; 8 nucleotides line up with TRBD2. The V segment lost 3 bases and the J segment 5 bases; nucleotides outside the gene matches: 3. Germline CDR1 and CDR2: SGDLS and YYNGEE. The CDR3 consists of 13 residues. CDR3 DNA: TGTGCCAGCAGCGGGACTAGCCTCGAGACCCAGTACTTC. Protein product: CASSGTSLETQYF.

This chain joins TRBV9 and TRBJ1-2; TRBD1 aligns across 8 bases. This CDR3 region has 14 residues. V dropped 3 bases and J dropped 3; count of bases not matched to a gene: 4. Germline loops: CDR1 SGDLS, CDR2 YYNGEE. The CDR3 here is CASSAVTGDYGYTF. DNA of the CDR3: TGTGCCAGCAGCGCAGTGACAGGGGACTATGGCTACACCTTC. Drawing the rest from reference TRBV9 and TRBJ1-2, the complete variable domain is DSGVTQTPKHLITATGQRVTLRCSPRSGDLSVYWYQQSLDQGLQFLIQYYNGEERAKGNILERFSAQQFPDLHSELNLSSLELGDSALYFCASSAVTGDYGYTFGSGTRLTVV.

The genes are TRBV5-5 and TRBJ2-1; D remains ambiguous. The CDR3 runs 14 residues. Germline CDR1 reads SGHKS; CDR2 reads YYEKEE (reference sequence). V was pared by 2 bases and J by 5 bases, with 11 bases between. The CDR3 protein is CASSLPTQNNEQFF. The CDR3 bases are TGTGCCAGCAGCTTACCCACCCAAAACAATGAGCAGTTCTTC.

Only a few counts were recorded for this clonotype. This chain uses TRBV27 with TRBJ2-6, with TRBD1 as a possible D gene (6 bases). The CDR3 totals 16 residues. The V end lost 8 bases, the J end lost 2 bases, and 16 bases lay between the germline ends. Per germline, CDR1 MNHEY and CDR2 SMNVEV (reference sequence). This CDR3 is CASDFTYRAGANVLTF. In DNA, the CDR3 is TGTGCCAGCGACTTCACTTACAGGGCTGGGGCCAACGTCCTGACTTTC.

The chain carries TRBV7-2 and TRBJ2-7; D remains ambiguous. The CDR3 is 14 amino acids. Trimming pared 4 bases from V and 2 bases from J, leaving 12 bases between. CDR1 and CDR2 (germline): SGHTA, FQGNSA. The CDR3 protein is CASSSPARAYEQYF. Written as DNA, the CDR3 is TGTGCCAGCAGCTCACCCGCCCGAGCCTACGAGCAGTACTTC.

This rearrangement joins TRBV5-1 to TRBJ2-7; 7 bases map to TRBD1. The length of the CDR3 is 14 residues. The V segment lost 5 bases and the J segment 1 base; nucleotides outside the gene matches: 6. The germline V gene has CDR1 SGHRS and CDR2 YFSETQ. CDR3 nucleotides: TGCGCCAGCAGTCCTCCGGACAGGTCCTACGAGCAGTACTTC. Translated: CASSPPDRSYEQYF.

This clonotype showed up just a few times. The rearrangement links TRBV7-9 to TRBJ2-3; D uncertain. The V gene lost 5 bases and the J gene lost 10 bases, with 10 bases spanning the gap. CDR3 length: 11 amino acids. Germline V lookup: CDR1 SEHNR, CDR2 FQNEAQ (reference sequence). CDR3 amino acids: CASSPRFAQYF. As DNA, the CDR3 is TGTGCCAGCAGCCCCCGGTTTGCGCAGTATTTT.

This clonotype has ten or more counts. The chain has TRBV6-5 and TRBJ2-3; 7 bases are a match to TRBD2. CDR1 is MNHEY, CDR2 SVGAGI, per germline. The CDR3 extends over 17 amino acids. The J segment lost 4 bases and the V segment lost 2 bases, leaving 12 bases of the junction unmatched. Here the CDR3 reads CASSYKTGGLISDTQYF. DNA for the CDR3: TGTGCCAGCAGTTACAAAACGGGAGGCCTCATTTCAGATACGCAGTATTTT.

This clonotype was detected many times. This rearrangement joins TRBV20-1 to TRBJ1-2; 10 bases align to TRBD1. Germline V gene data show CDR1 as DFQATT and CDR2 as SNEGSKA (reference sequence). CDR3 length equals 13 residues. Germline trimming cut 3 bases from V and 8 bases from J; bases unmatched to any gene: 6. The CDR3 DNA follows: TGCAGTGCTAGTCGGGACAGGGGTTTAGGCTACACCTTC. The encoded protein is CSASRDRGLGYTF.

The chain employs TRBV29-1 and TRBJ2-7, with 7 nucleotides matching TRBD1. Unmatched junction bases numbered 8, after V lost 6 bases and J lost 6 bases. CDR1 is SQVTM and CDR2 is ANQGSEA in the germline V gene. The CDR3 consists of 12 residues. The CDR3 DNA sequence: TGCAGCGTGAAGGGGGCAGGGTCCGAGCAGTACTTC. It yields the protein CSVKGAGSEQYF.

The chain has TRBV29-1 and TRBJ2-1, with D unclear. The length of the CDR3 is 12 residues. The germline V gene has CDR1 SQVTM and CDR2 ANQGSEA. V lost 4 bases to trimming and J lost 0 bases, with 4 bases between them. CDR3 residues: CSVASSYNEQFF. The CDR3 DNA follows: TGCAGCGTTGCTAGCTCCTACAATGAGCAGTTCTTC.

The table lists this clonotype with a few counts. V usage is TRBV7-3 and J usage is TRBJ2-6; D not certain. CDR3 length: 15 amino acids. Germline values: CDR1 SGHTA, CDR2 FQGTGA. Trimming pared 5 bases from V and 0 bases from J, leaving 8 bases between. CDR3 sequence: CASSPQDSGANVLTF. In DNA, the CDR3 is TGTGCCAGCAGCCCACAAGACTCTGGGGCCAACGTCCTGACTTTC. Filled out from reference TRBV7-3 and TRBJ2-6, the complete variable domain reads GAGVSQTPSNKVTEKGKYVELRCDPISGHTALYWYRQSLGQGPEFLIYFQGTGAADDSGLPNDRFFAVRPEGSVSTLKIQRTERGDSAVYLCASSPQDSGANVLTFGAGSRLTVL.

This clonotype was seen a few times. The rearrangement links TRBV29-1 to TRBJ1-4; possible D gene TRBD1, 6 bases. Germline CDR1 is SQVTM and CDR2 is ANQGSEA. Trimming took off 4 bases at V and 7 bases at J, with 19 bases between the two ends. The CDR3 runs to 15 residues. This CDR3 reads CSVVYAGGAREKLFF. The CDR3 bases are TGCAGCGTTGTCTATGCCGGGGGCGCGCGTGAAAAACTGTTTTTT.

In its sample, this clonotype was seen a few times. This sequence joins TRBV7-3 and TRBJ2-1; D is unclear. Trimming pared 4 bases from V and 6 bases from J, leaving 7 bases between. Germline V gene data show CDR1 as SGHTA and CDR2 as FQGTGA. The CDR3 sequence is 12 residues long. The CDR3 spells CASSSNPNEQFF. In nucleotides, the CDR3 is TGTGCCAGCAGCTCAAACCCCAATGAGCAGTTCTTC.

This chain connects TRBV7-9 to TRBJ1-5; 8 bases agree with TRBD1. The J segment lost 7 bases and the V segment lost 5 bases, leaving 7 bases of the junction unmatched. The CDR3 spans 14 residues. Germline CDR1 reads SEHNR; CDR2 reads FQNEAQ (reference sequence). In DNA, the CDR3 is TGTGCCAGCAGCGTTGGACAGGGACCCCAGCCCCAGCATTTT. Translating gives CASSVGQGPQPQHF.

The rearrangement links TRBV30 to TRBJ2-1; 7 bases are shared with TRBD1. CDR1 and CDR2 from the germline V gene are GTSNPN and SVGIG (reference sequence). The V segment lost 0 bases and the J segment 9 bases; nucleotides outside the gene matches: 5. The CDR3 has 13 residues. The CDR3 DNA reads TGTGCCTGGAGTGTGGGGACAGTGCCTGAGCAGTTCTTC. This sequence encodes CAWSVGTVPEQFF.

This clonotype was seen only a few times. The chain combines TRBV5-1 with TRBJ2-3, with D perhaps TRBD1 (5 bases). Trimming took off 6 bases at V and 2 bases at J, with 10 bases between the two ends. The germline V gene encodes CDR1 SGHRS and CDR2 YFSETQ. CDR3 length equals 13 residues. The CDR3 protein is CASTPDNTDTQYF. CDR3 DNA sequence: TGCGCCAGCACCCCGGACAACACAGATACGCAGTATTTT. The full variable domain, with the rest looked up from reference TRBV5-1 and TRBJ2-3, is KAGVTQTPRYLIKTRGQQVTLSCSPISGHRSVSWYQQTPGQGLQFLFEYFSETQRNKGNFPGRFSGRQFSNSRSEMNVSTLELGDSALYLCASTPDNTDTQYFGPGTRLTVL.

The rearrangement uses TRBV30 and TRBJ2-3, with 9 bases fitting TRBD1. Trimming took 2 bases from V and 6 from J; bases not matched to a gene: 6. The CDR3 totals 14 residues. Germline values: CDR1 GTSNPN, CDR2 SVGIG (reference sequence). CDR3 bases: TGTGCCTGGAGTAAACAGGGGGCGGCCGATACGCAGTATTTT. Its translation: CAWSKQGAADTQYF. Supplemented by reference TRBV30 and TRBJ2-3, the full variable domain reads SQTIHQWPATLVQPVGSPLSLECTVEGTSNPNLYWYRQAAGRGLQLLFYSVGIGQISSEVPQNLSASRPQDRQFILSSKKLLLSDSGFYLCAWSKQGAADTQYFGPGTRLTVL.

Only a few counts were recorded for this clonotype. The chain recombines TRBV20-1 with TRBJ2-2; possible D gene TRBD1, 5 bases. This CDR3 is 14 amino acids long. V shed 4 bases and J shed 7 bases, with 16 bases lying between them. The V gene's germline CDR1 is DFQATT and CDR2 SNEGSKA (reference sequence). The CDR3 loop is CSATLTGPGGELFF. In nucleotides, the CDR3 is TGCAGTGCTACCCTTACAGGTCCCGGCGGGGAGCTGTTTTTT.

This chain connects TRBV5-1 to TRBJ1-6, with D tentatively TRBD1 (6 bases). Germline V gives CDR1 SGHRS, CDR2 YFSETQ. V was trimmed by 4 bases and J by 3 bases, leaving 11 bases between them. The CDR3 extends over 15 amino acids. The CDR3 sequence: CASSPRGIYNSPLHF. CDR3 coding DNA: TGCGCCAGCAGCCCCAGGGGTATCTATAATTCACCCCTCCACTTT.

The chain links TRBV28 to TRBJ1-2; 9 nucleotides align to TRBD1. Germline V lookup: CDR1 MDHEN, CDR2 SYDVKM. J gave up 5 bases and V 2 bases, and 3 bases lay outside the gene matches. CDR3 length: 14 amino acids. The chain's CDR3 is CASSLRTGVYGYTF. The CDR3 region has the DNA TGTGCCAGCAGTTTACGGACAGGGGTTTATGGCTACACCTTC.